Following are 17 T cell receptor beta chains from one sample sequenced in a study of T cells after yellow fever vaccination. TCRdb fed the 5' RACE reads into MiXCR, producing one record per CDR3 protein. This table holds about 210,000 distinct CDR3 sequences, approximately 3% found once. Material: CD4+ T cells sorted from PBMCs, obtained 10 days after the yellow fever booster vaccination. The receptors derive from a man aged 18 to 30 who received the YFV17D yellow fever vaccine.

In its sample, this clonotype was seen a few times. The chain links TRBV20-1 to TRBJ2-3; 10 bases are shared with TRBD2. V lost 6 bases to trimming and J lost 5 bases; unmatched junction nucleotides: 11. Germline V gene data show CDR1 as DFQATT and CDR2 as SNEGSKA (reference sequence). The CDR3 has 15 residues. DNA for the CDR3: TGCAGTGCCGATTCCCTAGCGGGGGAGCAAGATACGCAGTATTTT. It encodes CSADSLAGEQDTQYF.

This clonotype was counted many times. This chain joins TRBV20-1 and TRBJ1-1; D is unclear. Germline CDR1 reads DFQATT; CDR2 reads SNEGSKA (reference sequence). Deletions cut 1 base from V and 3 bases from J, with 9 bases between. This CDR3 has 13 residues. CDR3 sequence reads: CSARVLMDTEAFF. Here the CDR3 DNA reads TGCAGTGCTAGAGTCCTCATGGACACTGAAGCTTTCTTT.

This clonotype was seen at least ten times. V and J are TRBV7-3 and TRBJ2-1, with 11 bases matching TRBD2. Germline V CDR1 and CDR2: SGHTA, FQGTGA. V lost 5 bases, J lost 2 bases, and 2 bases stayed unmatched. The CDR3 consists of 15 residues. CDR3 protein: CASSPTSGTYNEQFF. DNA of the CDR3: TGTGCCAGCAGCCCGACTAGCGGGACCTACAATGAGCAGTTCTTC.

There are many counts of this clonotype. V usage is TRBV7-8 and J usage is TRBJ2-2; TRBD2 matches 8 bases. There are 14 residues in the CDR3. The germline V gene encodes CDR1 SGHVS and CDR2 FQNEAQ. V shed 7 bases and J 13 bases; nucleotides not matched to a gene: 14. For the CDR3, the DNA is TGTGCCAGCACCCATTCGGGAGGGCGTTGGTCGCTGTTTTTT. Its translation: CASTHSGGRWSLFF.

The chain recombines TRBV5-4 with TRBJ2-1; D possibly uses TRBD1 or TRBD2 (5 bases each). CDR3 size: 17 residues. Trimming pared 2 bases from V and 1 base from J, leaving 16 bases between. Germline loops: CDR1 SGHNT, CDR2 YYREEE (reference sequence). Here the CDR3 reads CASSLEGQTLSYNEQFF. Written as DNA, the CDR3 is TGTGCCAGCAGCTTAGAGGGGCAGACCTTATCCTACAATGAGCAGTTCTTC.

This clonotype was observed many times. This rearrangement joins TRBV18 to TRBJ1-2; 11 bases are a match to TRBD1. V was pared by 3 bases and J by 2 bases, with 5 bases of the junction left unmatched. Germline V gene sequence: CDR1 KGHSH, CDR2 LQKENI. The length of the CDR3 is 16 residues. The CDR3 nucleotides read TGTGCCAGCTCACCGGAGGGACAGGGGGGGAACTATGGCTACACCTTC. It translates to CASSPEGQGGNYGYTF.

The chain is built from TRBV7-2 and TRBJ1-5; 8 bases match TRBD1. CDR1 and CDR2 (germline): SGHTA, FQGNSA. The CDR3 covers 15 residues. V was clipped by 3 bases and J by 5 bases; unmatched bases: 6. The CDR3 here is CASSFDRGPYQPQHF. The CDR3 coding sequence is TGTGCCAGCAGCTTCGACAGGGGACCTTATCAGCCCCAGCATTTT.

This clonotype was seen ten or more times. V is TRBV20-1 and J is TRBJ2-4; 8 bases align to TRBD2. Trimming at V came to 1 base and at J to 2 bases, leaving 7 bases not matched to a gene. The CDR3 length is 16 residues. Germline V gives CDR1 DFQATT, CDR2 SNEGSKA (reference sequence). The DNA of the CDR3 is TGCAGTGCTAGAGGCTTAGCGGGGAGAACCAAAAACATTCAGTACTTC. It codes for CSARGLAGRTKNIQYF.

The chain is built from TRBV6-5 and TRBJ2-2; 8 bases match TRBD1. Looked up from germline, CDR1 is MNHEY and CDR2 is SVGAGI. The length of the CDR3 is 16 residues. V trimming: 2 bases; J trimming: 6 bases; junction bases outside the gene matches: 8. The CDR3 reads CASSYTDRVWAGELFF. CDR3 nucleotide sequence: TGTGCCAGCAGTTACACGGACAGGGTTTGGGCCGGGGAGCTGTTTTTT.

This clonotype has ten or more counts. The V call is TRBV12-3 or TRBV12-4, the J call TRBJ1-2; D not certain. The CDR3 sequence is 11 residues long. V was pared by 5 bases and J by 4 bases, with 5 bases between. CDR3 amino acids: CASSPRYGYTF. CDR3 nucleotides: TGTGCCAGCAGTCCCCGCTATGGCTACACCTTC.

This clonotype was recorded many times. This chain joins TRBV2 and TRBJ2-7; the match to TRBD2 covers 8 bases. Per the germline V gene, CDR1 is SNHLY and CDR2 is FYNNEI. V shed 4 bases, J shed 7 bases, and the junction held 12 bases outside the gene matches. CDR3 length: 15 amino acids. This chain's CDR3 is CASSVNGGAVEEQYF. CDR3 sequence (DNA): TGTGCCAGCAGTGTAAACGGGGGGGCCGTGGAAGAGCAGTACTTC. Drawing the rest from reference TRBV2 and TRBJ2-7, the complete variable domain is EPEVTQTPSHQVTQMGQEVILRCVPISNHLYFYWYRQILGQKVEFLVSFYNNEISEKSEIFDDQFSVERPDGSNFTLKIRSTKLEDSAMYFCASSVNGGAVEEQYFGPGTRLTVT.

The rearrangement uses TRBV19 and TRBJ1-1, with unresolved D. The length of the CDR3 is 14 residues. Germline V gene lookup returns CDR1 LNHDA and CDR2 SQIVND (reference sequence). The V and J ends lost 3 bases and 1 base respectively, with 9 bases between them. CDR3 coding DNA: TGTGCCAGTAGTATCCCAGGAAGGAACACTGAAGCTTTCTTT. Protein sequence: CASSIPGRNTEAFF.

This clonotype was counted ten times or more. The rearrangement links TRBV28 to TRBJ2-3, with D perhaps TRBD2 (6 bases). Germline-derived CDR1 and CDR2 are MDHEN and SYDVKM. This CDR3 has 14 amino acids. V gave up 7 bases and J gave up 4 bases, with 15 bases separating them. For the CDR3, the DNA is TGTGCCAGCAAAGTTCCGGGGGTCGCAGATACGCAGTATTTT. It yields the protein CASKVPGVADTQYF.

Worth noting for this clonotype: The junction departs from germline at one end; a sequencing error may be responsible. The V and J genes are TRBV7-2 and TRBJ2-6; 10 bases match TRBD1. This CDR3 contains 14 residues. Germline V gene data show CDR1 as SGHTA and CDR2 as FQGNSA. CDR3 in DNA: TGTGCCAGCAGCTTAGATTTGGGATTAGACAGGGGGCCTTTC. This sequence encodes CASSLDLGLDRGPF.

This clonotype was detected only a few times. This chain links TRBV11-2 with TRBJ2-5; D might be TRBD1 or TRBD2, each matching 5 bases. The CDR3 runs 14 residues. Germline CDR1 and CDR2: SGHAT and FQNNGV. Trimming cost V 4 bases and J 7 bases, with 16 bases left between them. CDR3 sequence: CASSSLQGAGTQYF. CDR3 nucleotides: TGTGCCAGCAGCTCCCTCCAGGGCGCGGGGACCCAGTACTTC. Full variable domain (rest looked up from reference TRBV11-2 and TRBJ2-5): EAGVAQSPRYKIIEKRQSVAFWCNPISGHATLYWYQQILGQGPKLLIQFQNNGVVDDSQLPKDRFSAERLKGVDSTLKIQPAKLEDSAVYLCASSSLQGAGTQYFGPGTRLLVL.

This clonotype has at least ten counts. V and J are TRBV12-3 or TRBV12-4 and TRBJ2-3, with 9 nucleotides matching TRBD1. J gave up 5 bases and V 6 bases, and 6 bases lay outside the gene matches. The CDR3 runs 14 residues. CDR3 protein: CASRLMTGGDTQYF. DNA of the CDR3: TGTGCCAGCAGGCTTATGACAGGGGGAGATACGCAGTATTTT.

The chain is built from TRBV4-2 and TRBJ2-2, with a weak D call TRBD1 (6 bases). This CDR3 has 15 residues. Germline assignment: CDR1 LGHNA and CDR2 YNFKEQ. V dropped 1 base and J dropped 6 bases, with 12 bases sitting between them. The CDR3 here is CASSQGTERSGELFF. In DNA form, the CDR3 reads TGTGCCAGCAGCCAAGGGACAGAAAGGTCCGGGGAGCTGTTTTTT.